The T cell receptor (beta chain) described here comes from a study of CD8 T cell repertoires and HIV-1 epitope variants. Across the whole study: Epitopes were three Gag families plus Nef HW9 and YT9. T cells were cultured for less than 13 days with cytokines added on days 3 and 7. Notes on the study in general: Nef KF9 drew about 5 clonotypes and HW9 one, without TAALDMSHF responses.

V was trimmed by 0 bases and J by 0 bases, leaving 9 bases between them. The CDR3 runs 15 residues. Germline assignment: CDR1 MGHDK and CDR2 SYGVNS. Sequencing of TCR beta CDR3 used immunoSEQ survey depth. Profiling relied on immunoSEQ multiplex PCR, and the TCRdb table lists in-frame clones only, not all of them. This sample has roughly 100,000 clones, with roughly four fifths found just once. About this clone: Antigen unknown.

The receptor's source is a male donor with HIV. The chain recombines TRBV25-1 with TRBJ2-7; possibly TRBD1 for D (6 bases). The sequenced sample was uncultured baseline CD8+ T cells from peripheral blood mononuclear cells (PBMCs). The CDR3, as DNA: TGTGCCAGCAGTGAATACAGGGGAAGCTCCTACGAGCAGTACTTC. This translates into CASSEYRGSSYEQYF.